Shown below are 20 T cell receptor beta chains from a single sample sequenced in a study of radiotherapy plus CTLA-4 blockade in lung cancer. Clones were read by immunoSEQ multiplex PCR, and TCRdb kept only the in-frame ones, dropping some. The table includes roughly 85,000 clones, approximately 86% detected once. The source material was peripheral blood, sampled from a patient treated with radiotherapy plus ipilimumab. The receptors were sampled from a human donor with non-small cell lung cancer that progressed on radiotherapy plus ipilimumab.

This chain links TRBV5-1 with TRBJ2-1; D unclear. The CDR3 totals 14 residues. The ends were cut back, 0 bases at V and 0 bases at J, with 4 bases in the middle. CDR1 SGHRS and CDR2 YFSETQ come from the germline V gene. This CDR3 is CASSLGTSYNEQFF. The CDR3 region has the DNA TGCGCCAGCAGCTTGGGGACCTCCTACAATGAGCAGTTCTTC. The full variable domain, completed using reference TRBV5-1 and TRBJ2-1, is KAGVTQTPRYLIKTRGQQVTLSCSPISGHRSVSWYQQTPGQGLQFLFEYFSETQRNKGNFPGRFSGRQFSNSRSEMNVSTLELGDSALYLCASSLGTSYNEQFFGPGTRLTVL.

This chain uses TRBV19 with TRBJ2-7; 9 nucleotides align to TRBD1. Unmatched junction bases numbered 8, after V lost 3 bases and J lost 5 bases. The CDR3 is 15 amino acids. Looked up from germline, CDR1 is LNHDA and CDR2 is SQIVND (reference sequence). This chain's CDR3 is CASSILGQGRDEQYF. The CDR3 nucleotides read TGTGCCAGTAGTATTTTGGGACAGGGAAGGGACGAGCAGTACTTC.

The chain carries TRBV7-2 and TRBJ2-1; no definite D call. CDR1 is SGHTA, CDR2 FQGNSA, per germline. This CDR3 contains 14 residues. The V end lost 4 bases, the J end lost 2 bases, and 9 bases lay between the germline ends. CDR3 in amino acids: CASSSPRTYNEQFF. The CDR3 bases are TGTGCCAGCAGCTCTCCACGGACCTACAATGAGCAGTTCTTC. The full variable domain, completed using reference TRBV7-2 and TRBJ2-1, is GAGVSQSPSNKVTEKGKDVELRCDPISGHTALYWYRQSLGQGLEFLIYFQGNSAPDKSGLPSDRFSAERTGGSVSTLTIQRTQQEDSAVYLCASSSPRTYNEQFFGPGTRLTVL.

The chain links TRBV30 to TRBJ2-5, with 10 bases fitting TRBD1. The germline V gene encodes CDR1 GTSNPN and CDR2 SVGIG (reference sequence). V lost 2 bases, J lost 0 bases, and 3 bases stayed unmatched. The CDR3 sequence is 15 residues long. CDR3 bases: TGTGCCTGGAGTCTCGGACAGGGGGACCAAGAGACCCAGTACTTC. Protein sequence: CAWSLGQGDQETQYF.

The rearrangement uses TRBV4-3 and TRBJ2-1, with 7 bases fitting TRBD2. Per the germline V gene, CDR1 is LGHNA and CDR2 is YSLEER. The CDR3 consists of 16 residues. V shed 0 bases and J 3 bases; nucleotides not matched to a gene: 5. The DNA of the CDR3 is TGCGCCAGCAGCCAAGAAGCGACTAGCCTCTACAATGAGCAGTTCTTC. Amino acid sequence: CASSQEATSLYNEQFF.

The genes are TRBV14 and TRBJ1-6; no clear D gene. The germline V gene encodes CDR1 SGHDN and CDR2 FVKESK. The ends were cut back, 1 base at V and 3 bases at J, with 13 bases in the middle. CDR3 length equals 17 residues. The CDR3 nucleotides are TGTGCCAGCAGCCAAGTGGGCTCCACCCTCTATAATTCACCCCTCCACTTT. Translated: CASSQVGSTLYNSPLHF.

The V and J genes are TRBV9 and TRBJ1-2; 9 bases agree with TRBD1. This CDR3 comprises 14 residues. The J segment lost 8 bases and the V segment lost 4 bases, leaving 9 bases of the junction unmatched. Germline lookup yields CDR1 SGDLS and CDR2 YYNGEE. In DNA, the CDR3 is TGTGCCAGCAGCTCTCTACAGGGGGCGCGGGGCTACACCTTC. Translating it yields CASSSLQGARGYTF.

The CDR3 is CASRGGDMNSPLHF. The CDR3 region has the DNA TGCGCCAGCAGGGGGGGTGATATGAATTCACCCCTCCACTTT. The rearrangement joins TRBV4-3 to TRBJ1-6, with D possibly being TRBD1 (5 bases). The V gene lost 6 bases and the J gene lost 7 bases, with 13 bases spanning the gap. There are 14 residues in the CDR3. Germline V gene data show CDR1 as LGHNA and CDR2 as YSLEER.

V gene TRBV6-5 combines with J gene TRBJ2-7; 7 bases agree with TRBD1. CDR1 MNHEY and CDR2 SVGAGI come from the germline V gene. The CDR3 has 13 amino acids. Trimming took 5 bases from V and 4 from J; bases not matched to a gene: 5. The CDR3 sequence: CASSQGQLYEQYF. In nucleotides, the CDR3 is TGTGCCAGCAGTCAGGGACAGCTGTACGAGCAGTACTTC.

The rearrangement links TRBV5-4 to TRBJ2-7; the match to TRBD2 covers 7 bases. In germline, CDR1 is SGHNT, CDR2 YYREEE (reference sequence). Unmatched junction bases numbered 5, after V lost 4 bases and J lost 7 bases. This CDR3 is built from 12 residues. CDR3 nucleotides: TGTGCCAGCAGCCTGGGGGGGGAGGAGCAGTACTTC. Its protein is CASSLGGEEQYF.

The rearrangement joins TRBV18 to TRBJ2-1; D not resolved. The CDR3 runs to 14 residues. From germline, CDR1 is KGHSH and CDR2 LQKENI. The V gene lost 2 bases and the J gene lost 3 bases, with 8 bases spanning the gap. Here the CDR3 reads CASSPNRNYNEQFF. Here the CDR3 DNA reads TGTGCCAGCTCACCAAACCGTAACTACAATGAGCAGTTCTTC.

This chain joins TRBV11-3 and TRBJ2-7, with a tentative D call TRBD2 (5 bases). The CDR3 runs 13 residues. V was trimmed by 0 bases and J by 10 bases, leaving 13 bases between them. From germline, CDR1 is SGHNT and CDR2 YENEEA. CDR3 bases: TGTGCCAGCAGCTTAGACTCGGAGGTAAAACAGTACTTC. Translating it yields CASSLDSEVKQYF.

This clone was observed a handful of times. The V and J genes are TRBV7-9 and TRBJ2-3; 9 bases match TRBD2. The CDR3 runs 17 residues. Trimming removed 1 base from V and 0 bases from J; junction bases left unmatched: 5. In germline, CDR1 is SEHNR, CDR2 FQNEAQ (reference sequence). CDR3 bases: TGTGCCAGCAGCTTAGGGTTAGCGGGAGTTAGCACAGATACGCAGTATTTT. Translated: CASSLGLAGVSTDTQYF.

The gene calls are TRBV29-1 and TRBJ2-7; 11 nucleotides line up with TRBD2. The CDR3 sequence is 12 residues long. V lost 4 bases to trimming and J lost 5 bases; unmatched junction nucleotides: 1. Germline-derived CDR1 and CDR2 are SQVTM and ANQGSEA. CDR3 DNA sequence: TGCAGCGTTGTACTAGCGGGAGACGAGCAGTACTTC. This gives the protein CSVVLAGDEQYF.

The V call is TRBV19, the J call TRBJ2-5, with D maybe TRBD1 (6 bases). The V end lost 3 bases, the J end lost 1 base, and 15 bases lay between the germline ends. This CDR3 region has 16 residues. The germline gives CDR1 LNHDA, CDR2 SQIVND (reference sequence). The CDR3 region is CASSMPGTPSQETQYF. DNA of the CDR3: TGTGCCAGTAGTATGCCCGGGACACCCTCCCAAGAGACCCAGTACTTC.

The CDR3 region is CASSLPGTSLDEQFF. The CDR3 DNA follows: TGTGCCAGCAGCTTACCCGGGACTAGCTTGGATGAGCAGTTCTTC. V and J are TRBV7-9 and TRBJ2-1, with TRBD2 matching over 9 bases. Trimming at V came to 2 bases and at J to 8 bases, leaving 7 bases not matched to a gene. This CDR3 has 15 amino acids. Germline CDR1 and CDR2: SEHNR and FQNEAQ (reference sequence).

The chain uses TRBV11-2 and TRBJ2-5; D gene uncertain. Deletions cut 5 bases from V and 7 bases from J, with 14 bases between. Germline assignment: CDR1 SGHAT and CDR2 FQNNGV. The CDR3 has 13 amino acids. The CDR3 region is CASSRTPWTTQYF. As DNA, the CDR3 is TGTGCCAGCAGCCGGACCCCCTGGACGACCCAGTACTTC.

The chain has TRBV28 and TRBJ1-2; D might be TRBD1 (5 bases). V lost 8 bases and J lost 4, with 11 bases in between. The germline CDR1 and CDR2 sequences are MDHEN and SYDVKM. The CDR3 covers 12 residues. CDR3 sequence: CASASGTYGYTF. The DNA of the CDR3 is TGTGCCAGCGCCTCAGGGACCTATGGCTACACCTTC.

This clone appeared once. DNA for the CDR3: TGTGCCAGCAGTTTATCCCCAGGACTAGCGGGAGTGGCGGGCTCCTACGAGCAGTACTTC. Protein: CASSLSPGLAGVAGSYEQYF. The gene calls are TRBV27 and TRBJ2-7; 13 bases fit TRBD2. The CDR3 spans 20 residues. Germline assignment: CDR1 MNHEY and CDR2 SMNVEV (reference sequence). J was trimmed by 0 bases and V by 0 bases; bases with no gene match: 11.

V usage is TRBV6-5 and J usage is TRBJ2-7; weak D call: TRBD2 (6 bases). The V end was cut by 4 bases, the J end by 7 bases, with 14 bases between. The CDR3 length is 13 residues. CDR1 is MNHEY and CDR2 is SVGAGI in the germline V gene. The CDR3 is CASSSRLVGEQYF. The CDR3 coding sequence is TGTGCCAGCAGTTCACGACTAGTTGGGGAGCAGTACTTC.